This passage covers 2 T cell receptor beta chains from one sample sequenced in a study of blood T cell repertoires in COVID-19. The table came from immunoSEQ multiplex PCR; TCRdb's copy has only in-frame clones and leaves some out. The repertoire holds 150,000 or so clones, 84% seen once, with about 8% in the top ten. The sequenced sample consisted of PBMCs or T cells enriched from blood (not recorded which). These receptors were taken from a woman aged 50 to 60 who had recovered from COVID-19.

This sequence joins TRBV28 and TRBJ1-3; D is possibly TRBD1 (6 bases). Trimming took off 5 bases at V and 5 bases at J, with 16 bases between the two ends. This CDR3 spans 15 amino acids. Germline V CDR1 and CDR2: MDHEN, SYDVKM. The CDR3 is CASSLLDRTRNTIYF. In DNA, the CDR3 is TGTGCCAGCAGTCTATTAGACAGGACGCGAAACACCATATATTTT.

The V and J genes are TRBV28 and TRBJ2-1, with D perhaps matching TRBD2 (5 bases). This CDR3 has 12 amino acids. Germline V CDR1 and CDR2: MDHEN, SYDVKM. V was trimmed by 4 bases and J by 12 bases, leaving 13 bases between them. The CDR3 nucleotides are TGTGCCAGCAGTTCCGGGATAAGGGTGCAGTTCTTC. Translation: CASSSGIRVQFF.